This TCR beta chain comes out of a study of T cell responses to AZD1222 COVID-19 vaccine. Study conclusions and caveats: The study found vaccine-associated CD4 TCRs spanning spike, dominant at 160-218 and 743-854.

Sequencing used immunoSEQ multiplex PCR; TCRdb keeps in-frame clones, though not all of them. The data hold over 120,000 clones, with 80% to 95% observed a single time. V lost 6 bases and J lost 7, with 13 bases in between. From germline, CDR1 is MDHEN and CDR2 SYDVKM. CDR3 length: 14 amino acids. This clone was observed a few times. Antigen specificity is unknown. This chain links TRBV28 with TRBJ1-6, with D possibly matching TRBD1 (5 bases). The clonotype was recovered from an adult who received the AZD1222 COVID-19 vaccine. The source material was peripheral blood, sampled 28 days after the second AZD1222 dose. DNA for the CDR3: TGTGCCAGCAGGGGGGGGAGAGCCAATTCACCCCTCCACTTT. This encodes CASRGGRANSPLHF.